This T cell receptor beta chain appears in the sequencing data of a study of CD8 T cells in ankylosing spondylitis. This clonotype was found many times. The antigen is undetermined. Study-level results: Made up of fewer than ten highly homologous variants, a TCR beta motif appeared characteristic of ankylosing spondylitis blood. Matched ankylosing spondylitis synovial fluid reportedly contained a significantly enriched population of disease-linked clones. Relatively scarce in peripheral blood, disease-linked clones were CD8+.

Looked up from germline, CDR1 is SGHVS and CDR2 is FQNEAQ. The V and J ends lost 9 bases and 2 bases respectively, with 14 bases between them. The CDR3 spans 13 residues. Quantitative 5'-RACE with molecular barcodes generated TCR beta libraries. TCRdb used MiXCR to reprocess the 5' RACE reads, holding one entry per CDR3 protein. The table shows approximately 220,000 distinct CDR3 sequences, with more than 9% occurring only once. The chain recombines TRBV7-8 with TRBJ2-7; possible D gene TRBD2, 6 bases. This receptor was taken from a male donor with ankylosing spondylitis or in good health (not recorded which). Specimen: blood, either unsorted or a sorted T cell fraction (not recorded which). As DNA, the CDR3 is TGTGCCAGTGGCGGGACGGCAACCTACGAGCAGTACTTC. Translation: CASGGTATYEQYF. The variable domain in full, completed from reference TRBV7-8 and TRBJ2-7, reads GAGVSQSPRYKVAKRGQDVALRCDPISGHVSLFWYQQALGQGPEFLTYFQNEAQLDKSGLPSDRFFAERPEGSVSTLKIQRTQQEDSAVYLCASGGTATYEQYFGPGTRLTVT.